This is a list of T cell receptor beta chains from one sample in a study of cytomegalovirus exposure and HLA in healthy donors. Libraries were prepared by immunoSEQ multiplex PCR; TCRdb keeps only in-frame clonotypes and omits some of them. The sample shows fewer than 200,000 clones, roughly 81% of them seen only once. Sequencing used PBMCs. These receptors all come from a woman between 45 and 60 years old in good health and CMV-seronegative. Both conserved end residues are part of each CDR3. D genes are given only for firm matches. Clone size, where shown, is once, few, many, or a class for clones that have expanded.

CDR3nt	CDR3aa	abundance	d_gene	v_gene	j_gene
TGCAGCGTTGGAAACAGGGGGTCAGATACGCAGTATTTT	CSVGNRGSDTQYF	NA	TRBD1	TRBV29-1	TRBJ2-3
TGTGCCAGCAGTGGGACTAGCGGAAGTCGGGATACGCAGTATTTT	CASSGTSGSRDTQYF	NA	TRBD2	TRBV6-5	TRBJ2-3
TGTGCCAGCAGTACTCGATGGTTGAGGGAGTACGACACCGGGGAGCTGTTTTTT	CASSTRWLREYDTGELFF	NA	NA	TRBV28	TRBJ2-2
TGTGCCAGCAGCCCCAGCGGGGGGAGCACAGATACGCAGTATTTT	CASSPSGGSTDTQYF	NA	TRBD2	TRBV7-3	TRBJ2-3
TGTGCCAGTAGTATAGCCAGCGGGATCTCAGATACGCAGTATTTT	CASSIASGISDTQYF	NA	TRBD2	TRBV19	TRBJ2-3
TGTGCCAGCAGCTTATTAGGGGGCAACACCGGGGAGCTGTTTTTT	CASSLLGGNTGELFF	NA	TRBD1	TRBV7-3	TRBJ2-2
TGTGCCATCCACCCCGGGACAGCGGACAATGAGCAGTTCTTC	CAIHPGTADNEQFF	NA	TRBD1	TRBV6-4	TRBJ2-1
TGTGCCAGCAGCGTAGGGACAGTGAACACCGGGGAGCTGTTTTTT	CASSVGTVNTGELFF	few	NA	TRBV9	TRBJ2-2
TGTGCCAGCAGCTTAGCGCTAGCGGGGGGAACAACATACTACGAGCAGTACTTC	CASSLALAGGTTYYEQYF	NA	TRBD2	TRBV7-2	TRBJ2-7
TGTGCCAGCAGCCTCACGCCGGGACAGGGTCGCTACGAGCAGTACTTC	CASSLTPGQGRYEQYF	NA	TRBD1	TRBV7-2	TRBJ2-7
TGTGCCAGCACCGTCACCGGAGTAGCGGCCTACAATGAGCAGTTCTTC	CASTVTGVAAYNEQFF	NA	NA	TRBV9	TRBJ2-1
TGTGCCAGCAGCGATGGCGGGGCCAGGAGCTACGAGCAGTACTTC	CASSDGGARSYEQYF	few	NA	TRBV9	TRBJ2-7
TGTGCCAGCAGGGCGGTAAACTATGGCTACACCTTC	CASRAVNYGYTF	NA	NA	TRBV6-1	TRBJ1-2
TGTGCCAGCAGTTTTGGCACGGGTCCGACAGGGAACGCGAACACCGGGGAGCTGTTTTTT	CASSFGTGPTGNANTGELFF	few	TRBD1	TRBV27	TRBJ2-2
TGCGCCAGCAGTCGGAGGCCCAGCTCCTACAATGAGCAGTTCTTC	CASSRRPSSYNEQFF	few	NA	TRBV23-1	TRBJ2-1
TGTGCCAGTAGTATGGAGGGGAGGGAGCTGTTTTTT	CASSMEGRELFF	NA	NA	TRBV19	TRBJ2-2
TGCGCCAGCAGTGAGTCCCGAGCGGGAACAGATACGCAGTATTTT	CASSESRAGTDTQYF	NA	TRBD2	TRBV10-2	TRBJ2-3
TGTGCCAGCAGAAGGGACAGCAAATATTCACCCCTCCACTTT	CASRRDSKYSPLHF	NA	TRBD1	TRBV6-6	TRBJ1-6
TGTGCCAGCAGCTCCGGCTATAATTCACCCCTCCACTTT	CASSSGYNSPLHF	NA	NA	TRBV7-6	TRBJ1-6
TGTGCCAGCAGCTCTCCCCAGATACCGTTCGCGGGAGGGTATGAGACCCAGTACTTC	CASSSPQIPFAGGYETQYF	NA	TRBD2	TRBV7-9	TRBJ2-5
TGTGCCAGCAGCTTAACAGGACAGTTGAACACTGAAGCTTTCTTT	CASSLTGQLNTEAFF	NA	NA	TRBV6-1	TRBJ1-1
TGTGCCAGCAGTTCGTCCCGGGACAGGGTCGGTCAGCCCCAGCATTTT	CASSSSRDRVGQPQHF	NA	TRBD1	TRBV28	TRBJ1-5
TGTGCCAGTAGTACTCGACAGGGTTCGAACACTGAAGCTTTCTTT	CASSTRQGSNTEAFF	NA	TRBD1	TRBV19	TRBJ1-1
TGTGCCAGCAGCCAACAAGGGGGCCTCGTTGCAGATACGCAGTATTTT	CASSQQGGLVADTQYF	NA	TRBD1	TRBV14	TRBJ2-3
TGTGCCAGCAGCTTAGATTTTGCTAGCGGAGAGACCCAGTACTTC	CASSLDFASGETQYF	NA	TRBD2	TRBV11-2	TRBJ2-5
TGCAGCGTGGGACACCTCAATCAGCCCCAGCATTTT	CSVGHLNQPQHF	NA	NA	TRBV29-1	TRBJ1-5
TGTGCCAGCAGCCCTGGCGGGGGGGACACTGAAGCTTTCTTT	CASSPGGGDTEAFF	once	NA	TRBV7-8	TRBJ1-1
TGTGCCAGCAGCTTACTGGCGGAAGTCTCCTACGAGCAGTACTTC	CASSLLAEVSYEQYF	few	NA	TRBV7-8	TRBJ2-7
TGTGCCAGCAGCTTAGAGGCGGGTATCAACACTGAAGCTTTCTTT	CASSLEAGINTEAFF	NA	NA	TRBV7-6	TRBJ1-1
TGTGCCACCAGCAGAGGACAGGGTGGCCCCTACGAGCAGTACTTC	CATSRGQGGPYEQYF	NA	TRBD1	TRBV15	TRBJ2-7
TGTGCCACCCAGGGGGCAGATCAGCCCCAGCATTTT	CATQGADQPQHF	NA	TRBD1	TRBV19	TRBJ1-5
TGTGCCAGCAGGACCAGGGGATATGGCTACACCTTC	CASRTRGYGYTF	NA	NA	TRBV2	TRBJ1-2
TGTGCCAGCAGCTCCCTAGCGGGGGCCTCCTACGAGCAGTACTTC	CASSSLAGASYEQYF	NA	TRBD2	TRBV11-2	TRBJ2-7
TGTGCCAGCAGTGTAGGACAGTTCTCCTACGAGCAGTACTTC	CASSVGQFSYEQYF	NA	NA	TRBV2	TRBJ2-7
TGTGCCAGCAGCCAAGAAGAACAGGGGGCTGTAAAACTGTTTTTT	CASSQEEQGAVKLFF	NA	TRBD1	TRBV4-2	TRBJ1-4
TGTGCCAGCAGCCCGACCCTGACAGGGGGCTATGGCTACACCTTC	CASSPTLTGGYGYTF	NA	TRBD1	TRBV7-2	TRBJ1-2
TGTGCCAGCTCACGGGGACAGGGGGCGGTCACTGAAGCTTTCTTT	CASSRGQGAVTEAFF	NA	TRBD1	TRBV18	TRBJ1-1
TGTGCCAGCAGCTTAGCGCAAGGGTCTACTCGGGGGTACACCTTC	CASSLAQGSTRGYTF	NA	NA	TRBV7-9	TRBJ1-2
TGTGCCAGCAGCCGAGACAGCTCTGGGGCCAACGTCCTGACTTTC	CASSRDSSGANVLTF	NA	NA	TRBV6-6	TRBJ2-6
TGTGCCAGCATGGGCGATCTCAAGTACAATGAGCAGTTCTTC	CASMGDLKYNEQFF	NA	NA	TRBV28	TRBJ2-1
TGTGCCAGCAGGGCTGCGAACACCGGGGAGCTGTTTTTT	CASRAANTGELFF	NA	NA	TRBV28	TRBJ2-2
TGCGCCAGCAGCCAAAGGGGGATCCTCGGGACAGGGGATTCACCCCTCCACTTT	CASSQRGILGTGDSPLHF	few	TRBD1	TRBV4-1	TRBJ1-6
TGTGCCAGCAGTTTTTCATTACAGGGACCTGGGGCCAACGTCCTGACTTTC	CASSFSLQGPGANVLTF	NA	NA	TRBV28	TRBJ2-6
TGCGCCAGCAGCTTGGTGGCAGGGAGGTTAGGAGAGACCCAGTACTTC	CASSLVAGRLGETQYF	NA	NA	TRBV5-1	TRBJ2-5
TGTGCCAGCAGCCGGGCGGGGAATCAGCCCCAGCATTTT	CASSRAGNQPQHF	NA	NA	TRBV6-1	TRBJ1-5
TGTGCCAGCACCAGGCGGGGGGGCCCCGAGCAGTTCTTC	CASTRRGGPEQFF	NA	TRBD2	TRBV2	TRBJ2-1
TGTGCCAGCAGCTGGGACACCTACTATGGCTACACCTTC	CASSWDTYYGYTF	NA	NA	TRBV7-9	TRBJ1-2